Each of the 26 T cell receptor beta chains below was sequenced from the same sample in a study of regulatory T cells in long-lasting Graves disease. Building of the TCR beta libraries involved iRepertoire HTBI primers and Arm-PCR of CDR3 regions. TCRdb used MiXCR to reprocess the multiplex PCR reads, holding one entry per CDR3 protein. This table has 520,000 or so distinct CDR3 sequences, more than 10% appearing once. Time point defined: newly diagnosed GD, antithyroid drugs for less than 3 months. RNA isolated from PBMCs was used to make the TCR library. These data are also associated with another study on T cells in Graves' hyperthyroidism and ophthalmopathy.

The material sequenced was peripheral blood mononuclear cells (PBMCs), taken at new diagnosis, from a patient treated with antithyroid drugs. These TCRs come from a young woman with Graves disease.

The genes are TRBV18 and TRBJ2-5; a weak D match, TRBD1 (5 bases). The CDR3 spans 15 residues. Germline assignment: CDR1 KGHSH and CDR2 LQKENI. Trimming cost V 3 bases and J 3 bases, with 14 bases left between them. The CDR3 nucleotides are TGTGCCAGCTCACCTTCCCAGGGCAGGGAAGAGACCCAGTACTTC. Translating gives CASSPSQGREETQYF.

This clonotype came up a few times. This chain connects TRBV28 to TRBJ2-3, with unresolved D. Trimming cost V 3 bases and J 0 bases, with 16 bases left between them. Germline assignment: CDR1 MDHEN and CDR2 SYDVKM. The length of the CDR3 is 17 residues. Here the CDR3 DNA reads TGTGCCAGCAGTTTGCCGCGAGAGATCGCTAGCACAGATACGCAGTATTTT. It specifies CASSLPREIASTDTQYF. The entire variable domain, with the rest obtained from reference TRBV28 and TRBJ2-3, is as follows: DVKVTQSSRYLVKRTGEKVFLECVQDMDHENMFWYRQDPGLGLRLIYFSYDVKMKEKGDIPEGYSVSREKKERFSLILESASTNQTSMYLCASSLPREIASTDTQYFGPGTRLTVL.

This sequence joins TRBV15 and TRBJ2-1, with D possibly TRBD2 on 5 matching bases. CDR3 size: 15 residues. The germline V gene encodes CDR1 LNHNV and CDR2 YYDKDF (reference sequence). The V and J ends lost 3 bases and 4 bases respectively, with 13 bases between them. In DNA form, the CDR3 reads TGTGCCACCAGCAGGGGCGGAACTAGTTACAATGAGCAGTTCTTC. Translated: CATSRGGTSYNEQFF.

This clonotype was found many times. This chain links TRBV7-2 with TRBJ1-6; D ambiguous. Germline V lookup: CDR1 SGHTA, CDR2 FQGNSA. The CDR3 length is 12 residues. Trimming pared 1 base from V and 10 bases from J, leaving 5 bases between. The CDR3 loop reads CASSLVGSPLHF. CDR3 bases: TGTGCCAGCAGCTTAGTGGGATCACCCCTCCACTTT.

The genes are TRBV30 and TRBJ1-3, with TRBD1 as a possible D gene (5 bases). The V and J ends lost 0 bases and 3 bases respectively, with 9 bases between them. The CDR3 extends over 14 amino acids. The germline V gene encodes CDR1 GTSNPN and CDR2 SVGIG (reference sequence). CDR3 sequence reads: CAWSVGGSGNTIYF. The CDR3 DNA reads as TGTGCCTGGAGTGTGGGGGGAAGTGGAAACACCATATATTTT.

In this sample, this clonotype turned up a few times. A much larger clone differs from this one at a single base, so this may be a read error. This chain connects TRBV7-2 to TRBJ1-4; D remains ambiguous. The CDR3 spans 15 residues. CDR1 and CDR2 (germline): SGHTA, FQGNSA. CDR3 bases: TGTGCCAGCAGCTTAAAGAAGTCAACTAATGAAAAACTGTCTTTT. Its translation is CASSLKKSTNEKLSF. Using reference TRBV7-2 and TRBJ1-4 for the parts outside the CDR3, the full variable domain is GAGVSQSPSNKVTEKGKDVELRCDPISGHTALYWYRQSLGQGLEFLIYFQGNSAPDKSGLPSDRFSAERTGGSVSTLTIQRTQQEDSAVYLCASSLKKSTNEKLSFGSGTQLSVL.

This clonotype was counted ten times or more. The chain is built from TRBV7-9 and TRBJ1-2; D is undetermined. The CDR3 is 13 residues long. Deletions cut 1 base from V and 4 bases from J, with 7 bases between. Per germline, CDR1 SEHNR and CDR2 FQNEAQ (reference sequence). CDR3 in DNA: TGTGCCAGCAGCTTAGAACAGACCTATGGCTACACCTTC. Translating gives CASSLEQTYGYTF. Supplemented by reference TRBV7-9 and TRBJ1-2, the full variable domain reads DTGVSQNPRHKITKRGQNVTFRCDPISEHNRLYWYRQTLGQGPEFLTYFQNEAQLEKSRLLSDRFSAERPKGSFSTLEIQRTEQGDSAMYLCASSLEQTYGYTFGSGTRLTVV.

Many counts were recorded for this clonotype. The rearrangement uses TRBV28 and TRBJ2-7, with 8 bases identical to TRBD1. Per germline, CDR1 MDHEN and CDR2 SYDVKM. The CDR3 is 13 residues long. V lost 5 bases, J lost 4 bases, and 4 bases stayed unmatched. This CDR3 reads CASSPRTGYEQYF. The CDR3 DNA follows: TGTGCCAGCAGTCCCCGGACAGGGTACGAGCAGTACTTC.

V is TRBV20-1 and J is TRBJ2-1, with 8 bases aligning to TRBD2. The CDR3 is 9 residues long. Germline V gene sequence: CDR1 DFQATT, CDR2 SNEGSKA (reference sequence). DNA of the CDR3: TGCAGCGTGAGCGGGAGAAGATTCTTC. This encodes CSVSGRRFF.

The chain employs TRBV5-1 and TRBJ2-2; a possible D gene is TRBD2 (5 bases). There are 14 residues in the CDR3. V lost 4 bases and J 4 bases, leaving 11 bases between the germline ends. Germline assignment: CDR1 SGHRS and CDR2 YFSETQ. The CDR3 loop is CASSRPGITGELFF. The CDR3 DNA sequence: TGCGCCAGCAGCCGGCCGGGGATCACCGGGGAGCTGTTTTTT.

This clonotype was picked up a small number of times. The rearrangement links TRBV30 to TRBJ2-7; no clear D gene. Germline lookup yields CDR1 GTSNPN and CDR2 SVGIG (reference sequence). The CDR3 contains 12 residues. V gave up 0 bases and J gave up 3 bases, with 6 bases separating them. CDR3 region: CAWSVGYYEQYF. The CDR3 DNA is TGTGCCTGGAGTGTAGGTTACTACGAGCAGTACTTC.

This clonotype was counted ten times or more. This chain uses TRBV7-9 with TRBJ1-1; no definite D call. This CDR3 has 11 amino acids. The V gene lost 5 bases and the J gene lost 7 bases, with 8 bases spanning the gap. Germline V gene sequence: CDR1 SEHNR, CDR2 FQNEAQ (reference sequence). The chain's CDR3 is CASSRAGEAFF. CDR3 bases: TGTGCCAGCAGCAGGGCAGGTGAAGCTTTCTTT. Full variable domain (rest looked up from reference TRBV7-9 and TRBJ1-1): DTGVSQNPRHKITKRGQNVTFRCDPISEHNRLYWYRQTLGQGPEFLTYFQNEAQLEKSRLLSDRFSAERPKGSFSTLEIQRTEQGDSAMYLCASSRAGEAFFGQGTRLTVV.

The rearrangement links TRBV29-1 to TRBJ2-7; 16 bases line up with TRBD2. This CDR3 is built from 16 residues. Trimming at V came to 2 bases and at J to 6 bases, leaving 7 bases not matched to a gene. Per the germline V gene, CDR1 is SQVTM and CDR2 is ANQGSEA. The CDR3 DNA reads as TGCAGCGTTGAACTGGGGACTAGCGGGAGGGTCCCCGAGCAGTACTTC. Translating it yields CSVELGTSGRVPEQYF.

Concerning this clonotype itself: This may be a read error, as it is one base from a much larger clone. This chain links TRBV5-5 with TRBJ1-1; 7 bases align to TRBD1. The germline V gene has CDR1 SGHKS and CDR2 YYEKEE (reference sequence). This CDR3 comprises 16 residues. CDR3 coding DNA: TGTGCCAGCAACTTGTACTTGGCAGGGGGAAGAACTGAAGCTTTCTTT. It specifies CASNLYLAGGRTEAFF. The full variable domain, rest sourced from reference TRBV5-5 and TRBJ1-1, is DAGVTQSPTHLIKTRGQQVTLRCSPISGHKSVSWYQQVLGQGPQFIFQYYEKEERGRGNFPDRFSARQFPNYSSELNVNALLLGDSALYLCASNLYLAGGRTEAFFGQGTRLTVV.

This clonotype came up many times. The rearrangement uses TRBV9 and TRBJ2-7, with D perhaps TRBD1 or TRBD2 (5 bases each). Germline V gene lookup returns CDR1 SGDLS and CDR2 YYNGEE. CDR3 size: 14 residues. V was trimmed by 2 bases and J by 5 bases, leaving 14 bases between them. The CDR3 DNA is TGTGCCAGCAGCGTCATGGGTGGGACCGACGAGCAGTACTTC. The encoded protein is CASSVMGGTDEQYF.

This clonotype was counted ten times or more. The genes are TRBV19 and TRBJ1-1; perhaps TRBD1 as D (6 bases). The CDR3 contains 13 residues. Germline values: CDR1 LNHDA, CDR2 SQIVND (reference sequence). Between the trimmed V and J ends, which lost 1 base and 9 bases, there was a span of 12 bases. CDR3 sequence reads: CASSIGVTGKAFF. In DNA form, the CDR3 reads TGTGCCAGTAGTATAGGGGTCACAGGGAAAGCTTTCTTT.

This clonotype was seen ten or more times. The chain is built from TRBV30 and TRBJ2-3; D might be TRBD2 (6 bases). V lost 1 base, J lost 2 bases, and 19 bases lay in between. This CDR3 is built from 17 residues. Germline lookup yields CDR1 GTSNPN and CDR2 SVGIG (reference sequence). This CDR3 is CAWSGGDPGPNTDTQYF. The CDR3, as DNA: TGTGCCTGGAGTGGGGGGGATCCGGGCCCAAACACAGATACGCAGTATTTT.

This clonotype was picked up many times. This rearrangement joins TRBV19 to TRBJ2-7; tentatively, D is TRBD1 or TRBD2 (6 bases each). The CDR3 runs 14 residues. V gave up 3 bases and J gave up 0 bases, with 9 bases separating them. CDR1 is LNHDA and CDR2 is SQIVND in the germline V gene (reference sequence). Written as DNA, the CDR3 is TGTGCCAGTAGTATTGGGGGGCTCTCCTACGAGCAGTACTTC. This encodes CASSIGGLSYEQYF.

The rearrangement joins TRBV12-5 to TRBJ1-1; no reliable D call. In germline, CDR1 is LGHNT, CDR2 FRNRAP. Trimming shortened V by 9 bases and J by 4 bases, and 12 bases separated the two germline ends. The CDR3 length is 12 residues. As DNA, the CDR3 is TGTGCTAGCGGTCCTGGAACCACTGAAGCTTTCTTT. Translation gives CASGPGTTEAFF.

This clonotype was counted ten times or more. The J gene is TRBJ2-1, the V gene TRBV15, with TRBD2 as a possible D gene (5 bases). CDR3 length: 19 residues. Germline V gene data show CDR1 as LNHNV and CDR2 as YYDKDF (reference sequence). V lost 0 bases to trimming and J lost 0 bases, with 18 bases between them. The CDR3 sequence: CATSRDPIGGGDSYNEQFF. Written as DNA, the CDR3 is TGTGCCACCAGCAGAGATCCCATAGGTGGAGGAGACTCCTACAATGAGCAGTTCTTC.

The chain has TRBV6-4 and TRBJ1-5, with 11 positions matching TRBD1. V shed 3 bases and J 9 bases; nucleotides not matched to a gene: 1. The CDR3 is 13 residues long. Germline V gives CDR1 MRHNA, CDR2 SNTAGT. The CDR3 region has the DNA TGTGCCAGCAGTGAAGGGACAGGGGGGCCCCAGCATTTT. Amino acids: CASSEGTGGPQHF.

In this sample, this clonotype turned up many times. The chain employs TRBV6-2 or TRBV6-3 and TRBJ1-6; D is uncertain. Germline V gives CDR1 MNHEY, CDR2 SVGEGT. The CDR3 covers 14 residues. Trimming took off 2 bases at V and 5 bases at J, with 7 bases between the two ends. The CDR3 region has the DNA TGTGCCAGCAGTTACGGAGAGAATAATTCACCCCTCCACTTT. Translated, it gives CASSYGENNSPLHF.

The table lists this clonotype with a few counts. The chain links TRBV19 to TRBJ2-7; D gene ambiguous. CDR3 length: 11 residues. Germline V gene data show CDR1 as LNHDA and CDR2 as SQIVND (reference sequence). V was shortened by 7 bases and J by 7 bases, with 11 bases between the two germline ends. The CDR3 loop reads CASTSGGEQYF. The CDR3 DNA is TGTGCCAGTACCAGTGGTGGGGAGCAGTACTTC.

This clonotype was picked up a small number of times. The rearrangement joins TRBV13 to TRBJ2-1; the D gene is possibly TRBD1 (6 bases). Deletions cut 1 base from V and 4 bases from J, with 11 bases between. The germline V gene encodes CDR1 PRHDT and CDR2 FYEKMQ (reference sequence). This CDR3 has 15 amino acids. The CDR3: CASSLERTVYNEQFF. As DNA, the CDR3 is TGTGCCAGCAGCTTAGAACGGACAGTATACAATGAGCAGTTCTTC. Full variable domain (remainder filled in from reference TRBV13 and TRBJ2-1): AAGVIQSPRHLIKEKRETATLKCYPIPRHDTVYWYQQGPGQDPQFLISFYEKMQSDKGSIPDRFSAQQFSDYHSELNMSSLELGDSALYFCASSLERTVYNEQFFGPGTRLTVL.

This clonotype was seen at least ten times. This rearrangement joins TRBV5-6 to TRBJ2-3; D may be TRBD2 (5 bases). Germline CDR1 and CDR2: SGHDT and YYEEEE. V was trimmed by 2 bases and J by 1 base, leaving 17 bases between them. This CDR3 is 17 amino acids long. CDR3 residues: CASSFTLSWRGTDTQYF. The DNA for the CDR3 is TGTGCCAGCAGCTTTACCCTCTCCTGGCGGGGCACAGATACGCAGTATTTT.

DNA for the CDR3: TGTGCCAGCTTCTTCACCAGGGCCCAAGAGACCCAGTACTTC. Amino acid sequence: CASFFTRAQETQYF. The V gene is TRBV2, the J gene TRBJ2-5, with D maybe TRBD1 (5 bases). The CDR3 is 14 amino acids. The V end lost 8 bases, the J end lost 1 base, and 14 bases lay between the germline ends. Germline V gives CDR1 SNHLY, CDR2 FYNNEI.